A selection of T cell receptor beta chains follows, all from one sample in a study of Graves' ophthalmopathy and Graves' hyperthyroidism. MiXCR, run by TCRdb on the multiplex PCR reads, gives a single entry per CDR3 protein. The sample holds around 1,000,000 distinct CDR3 sequences; 35% to 40% are singletons and the top ten take approximately 12%. The sequenced sample was peripheral blood or thyroid tissue (not recorded which). Receptor source: an adult man with Graves' hyperthyroidism. Each CDR3 is given with its conserved first and last residue. Fields, in order: CDR3 length, D gene, J gene, clone size, V gene, CDR3 protein, CDR3 DNA. A D gene is named only where the DNA matches it firmly. Rows may omit the clone size; those that give it use once, few, many or a size class.

CDR3 length: 13; D gene: TRBD1; J gene: TRBJ1-2; clone size: .; V gene: TRBV7-9; CDR3 protein: CASRDRVISGYTF; CDR3 DNA: TGTGCCAGCAGGGACAGGGTGATCTCTGGCTACACCTTC
CDR3 length: 12; D gene: .; J gene: TRBJ1-4; clone size: many; V gene: TRBV7-8; CDR3 protein: CASSSYNEKLFF; CDR3 DNA: TGTGCCAGCAGCTCCTATAATGAAAAACTGTTTTTT
CDR3 length: 17; D gene: TRBD1; J gene: TRBJ2-7; clone size: .; V gene: TRBV7-9; CDR3 protein: CASSPQPGTGGGHEQYF; CDR3 DNA: TGTGCCAGCAGTCCCCAACCCGGGACAGGGGGTGGTCACGAGCAGTACTTC
CDR3 length: 14; D gene: TRBD2; J gene: TRBJ2-5; clone size: many; V gene: TRBV2; CDR3 protein: CASKGGRAQETQYF; CDR3 DNA: TGTGCCAGCAAGGGAGGGAGGGCCCAAGAGACCCAGTACTTC
CDR3 length: 17; D gene: .; J gene: TRBJ1-6; clone size: .; V gene: TRBV7-4; CDR3 protein: CASSLAGKSRYNSPLHF; CDR3 DNA: TGTGCCAGCAGCTTAGCGGGCAAAAGTCGGTATAATTCACCCCTCCACTTT
CDR3 length: 14; D gene: TRBD1; J gene: TRBJ1-2; clone size: .; V gene: TRBV25-1; CDR3 protein: CASGETGTNYGHTF; CDR3 DNA: TGTGCCAGCGGCGAGACAGGGACAAACTATGGCCACACCTTC
CDR3 length: 13; D gene: TRBD1; J gene: TRBJ2-5; clone size: .; V gene: TRBV10-2; CDR3 protein: CASPGTARETQYF; CDR3 DNA: TGCGCCAGCCCGGGGACAGCCAGGGAGACCCAGTACTTC
CDR3 length: 15; D gene: .; J gene: TRBJ2-2; clone size: .; V gene: TRBV7-9; CDR3 protein: CASSLAGSQTGELFF; CDR3 DNA: TGTGCCAGCAGCTTAGCGGGGAGCCAAACCGGGGAGCTGTTTTTT
CDR3 length: 10; D gene: .; J gene: TRBJ2-7; clone size: .; V gene: TRBV5-1; CDR3 protein: CASSPEGQYF; CDR3 DNA: TGTGCCAGCAGCCCCGAGGGGCAGTACTTC
CDR3 length: 16; D gene: .; J gene: TRBJ2-5; clone size: many; V gene: TRBV24-1; CDR3 protein: CATSDARQPYQETQYF; CDR3 DNA: TGTGCCACCAGTGATGCTCGACAACCGTACCAAGAGACCCAGTACTTC
CDR3 length: 16; D gene: .; J gene: TRBJ2-2; clone size: few; V gene: TRBV12-3/TRBV12-4; CDR3 protein: CASSLTTGPVTGELFF; CDR3 DNA: TGTGCCAGCAGTTTAACCACCGGACCAGTCACCGGGGAGCTGTTTTTT
CDR3 length: 14; D gene: TRBD1; J gene: TRBJ2-7; clone size: .; V gene: TRBV29-1; CDR3 protein: CSVGTGGAIYEQYF; CDR3 DNA: TGCAGCGTTGGGACAGGGGGCGCAATCTACGAGCAGTACTTC
CDR3 length: 15; D gene: .; J gene: TRBJ1-5; clone size: .; V gene: TRBV25-1; CDR3 protein: CASSPGSGAYQPQHF; CDR3 DNA: TGTGCCAGCTCACCAGGGTCCGGGGCGTATCAGCCCCAGCATTTT
CDR3 length: 15; D gene: .; J gene: TRBJ1-6; clone size: many; V gene: TRBV7-2; CDR3 protein: CASSARGTPRVTLHF; CDR3 DNA: TGTGCCAGCAGCGCCCGCGGGACACCGCGGGTAACCCTCCACTTT
CDR3 length: 14; D gene: TRBD1; J gene: TRBJ1-2; clone size: few; V gene: TRBV25-1; CDR3 protein: CASSEETGGFGYTF; CDR3 DNA: TGTGCCAGCAGTGAAGAGACAGGGGGCTTTGGCTACACCTTC
CDR3 length: 15; D gene: .; J gene: TRBJ1-3; clone size: few; V gene: TRBV9; CDR3 protein: CASSPRHLSGNTIYF; CDR3 DNA: TGTGCCAGCAGCCCACGACACCTCTCTGGAAACACCATATATTTT
CDR3 length: 15; D gene: .; J gene: TRBJ2-7; clone size: many; V gene: TRBV11-2; CDR3 protein: CASSRGAATGDEQYF; CDR3 DNA: TGTGCCAGCAGCCGGGGGGCAGCTACTGGCGACGAGCAGTACTTC
CDR3 length: 15; D gene: .; J gene: TRBJ2-2; clone size: .; V gene: TRBV20-1; CDR3 protein: CSARDQEVNTGELFF; CDR3 DNA: TGCAGTGCTAGAGATCAGGAGGTTAACACCGGGGAGCTGTTTTTT
CDR3 length: 11; D gene: .; J gene: TRBJ2-7; clone size: many; V gene: TRBV7-9; CDR3 protein: CASSLSWEQYF; CDR3 DNA: TGTGCCAGCAGCTTATCGTGGGAGCAGTACTTC
CDR3 length: 12; D gene: TRBD1; J gene: TRBJ1-2; clone size: many; V gene: TRBV13; CDR3 protein: CASSLDRVRYTF; CDR3 DNA: TGTGCCAGCAGCTTGGACAGGGTGCGCTACACCTTC
CDR3 length: 15; D gene: TRBD1; J gene: TRBJ1-1; clone size: many; V gene: TRBV6-5; CDR3 protein: CASRKIGTGYTEAFF; CDR3 DNA: TGTGCCAGCAGAAAAATCGGGACAGGCTACACTGAAGCTTTCTTT
CDR3 length: 18; D gene: .; J gene: TRBJ2-7; clone size: .; V gene: TRBV20-1; CDR3 protein: CSASLPGWERRSSYEQYF; CDR3 DNA: TGCAGTGCTAGTCTGCCAGGGTGGGAGCGGAGGTCTTCCTACGAGCAGTACTTC
CDR3 length: 14; D gene: TRBD1; J gene: TRBJ2-7; clone size: .; V gene: TRBV5-1; CDR3 protein: CATSTGLGSYEQYF; CDR3 DNA: TGCGCCACCTCGACAGGGCTTGGCTCCTACGAGCAGTACTTC
CDR3 length: 13; D gene: .; J gene: TRBJ2-2; clone size: many; V gene: TRBV7-2; CDR3 protein: CASSRQGGGELFF; CDR3 DNA: TGTGCCAGCAGCCGCCAAGGGGGCGGGGAGCTGTTTTTT
CDR3 length: 15; D gene: TRBD1; J gene: TRBJ1-5; clone size: many; V gene: TRBV2; CDR3 protein: CASIEGTALNQPQHF; CDR3 DNA: TGTGCCAGCATCGAAGGGACAGCGCTCAATCAGCCCCAGCATTTT
CDR3 length: 16; D gene: TRBD1; J gene: TRBJ2-2; clone size: .; V gene: TRBV10-1; CDR3 protein: CASSSYRGRGTGELFF; CDR3 DNA: TGTGCCAGCAGCTCCTACAGGGGGCGCGGCACCGGGGAGCTGTTTTTT
CDR3 length: 16; D gene: TRBD1; J gene: TRBJ1-3; clone size: many; V gene: TRBV7-2; CDR3 protein: CASSPRRTGGGNTIYF; CDR3 DNA: TGTGCCAGCAGCCCACGGAGGACAGGGGGTGGAAACACCATATATTTT
CDR3 length: 15; D gene: .; J gene: TRBJ1-6; clone size: .; V gene: TRBV10-3; CDR3 protein: CAIKATGTPNSPLHF; CDR3 DNA: TGTGCCATCAAAGCTACAGGGACACCCAATTCACCCCTCCACTTT
CDR3 length: 13; D gene: .; J gene: TRBJ2-5; clone size: many; V gene: TRBV5-6; CDR3 protein: CASSLRGVETQYF; CDR3 DNA: TGTGCCAGCAGCTTACGCGGGGTAGAGACCCAGTACTTC
CDR3 length: 17; D gene: .; J gene: TRBJ1-4; clone size: many; V gene: TRBV7-6; CDR3 protein: CASSLPNAGSFGEKLFF; CDR3 DNA: TGTGCCAGCAGCCTCCCAAACGCAGGGTCCTTTGGGGAAAAACTGTTTTTT
CDR3 length: 16; D gene: TRBD1; J gene: TRBJ2-7; clone size: once; V gene: TRBV10-3; CDR3 protein: CASSLSPATGGYEQYF; CDR3 DNA: TGTGCCAGCAGTTTATCCCCCGCGACAGGGGGCTACGAGCAGTACTTC
CDR3 length: 15; D gene: .; J gene: TRBJ2-7; clone size: few; V gene: TRBV4-3; CDR3 protein: CASSQEFRGAYEQYF; CDR3 DNA: TGCGCCAGCAGCCAAGAGTTCAGGGGGGCCTACGAGCAGTACTTC
CDR3 length: 17; D gene: TRBD1; J gene: TRBJ2-5; clone size: .; V gene: TRBV7-9; CDR3 protein: CASSPFGEDRGGETQYF; CDR3 DNA: TGTGCCAGCAGCCCGTTCGGAGAGGACAGGGGGGGAGAGACCCAGTACTTC
CDR3 length: 15; D gene: .; J gene: TRBJ2-2; clone size: few; V gene: TRBV12-3/TRBV12-4; CDR3 protein: CASSLRAVSPGELFF; CDR3 DNA: TGTGCCAGCAGTTTGCGAGCGGTATCGCCCGGGGAGCTGTTTTTT
CDR3 length: 14; D gene: .; J gene: TRBJ2-7; clone size: many; V gene: TRBV10-3; CDR3 protein: CAISESRKSYEQYF; CDR3 DNA: TGTGCCATCAGTGAGTCACGCAAGAGCTACGAGCAGTACTTC
CDR3 length: 13; D gene: .; J gene: TRBJ1-1; clone size: .; V gene: TRBV2; CDR3 protein: CASRDFSHTEAFF; CDR3 DNA: TGTGCCAGCAGGGATTTCTCGCACACTGAAGCTTTCTTT
CDR3 length: 14; D gene: .; J gene: TRBJ1-1; clone size: many; V gene: TRBV7-9; CDR3 protein: CASSSDIMNTEAFF; CDR3 DNA: TGTGCCAGCAGCTCGGACATCATGAACACTGAAGCTTTCTTT
CDR3 length: 16; D gene: .; J gene: TRBJ1-6; clone size: .; V gene: TRBV6-6; CDR3 protein: CASSYPPAPYNSPLHF; CDR3 DNA: TGTGCCAGCAGTTACCCCCCCGCACCTTATAATTCACCCCTCCACTTT